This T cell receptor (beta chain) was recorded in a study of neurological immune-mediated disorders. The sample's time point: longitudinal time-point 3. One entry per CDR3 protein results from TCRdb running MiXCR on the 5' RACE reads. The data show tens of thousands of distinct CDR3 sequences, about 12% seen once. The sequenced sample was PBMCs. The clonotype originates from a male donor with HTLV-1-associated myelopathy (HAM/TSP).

CDR3 sequence (DNA): TGCGCCAGCAGAGGTCACGGGGAGACCCAGTACTTC. Translation: CASRGHGETQYF. The gene calls are TRBV5-1 and TRBJ2-5; D is unresolved. This CDR3 is built from 12 residues. Germline V lookup: CDR1 SGHRS, CDR2 YFSETQ. V was trimmed by 5 bases and J by 5 bases, leaving 10 bases between them.